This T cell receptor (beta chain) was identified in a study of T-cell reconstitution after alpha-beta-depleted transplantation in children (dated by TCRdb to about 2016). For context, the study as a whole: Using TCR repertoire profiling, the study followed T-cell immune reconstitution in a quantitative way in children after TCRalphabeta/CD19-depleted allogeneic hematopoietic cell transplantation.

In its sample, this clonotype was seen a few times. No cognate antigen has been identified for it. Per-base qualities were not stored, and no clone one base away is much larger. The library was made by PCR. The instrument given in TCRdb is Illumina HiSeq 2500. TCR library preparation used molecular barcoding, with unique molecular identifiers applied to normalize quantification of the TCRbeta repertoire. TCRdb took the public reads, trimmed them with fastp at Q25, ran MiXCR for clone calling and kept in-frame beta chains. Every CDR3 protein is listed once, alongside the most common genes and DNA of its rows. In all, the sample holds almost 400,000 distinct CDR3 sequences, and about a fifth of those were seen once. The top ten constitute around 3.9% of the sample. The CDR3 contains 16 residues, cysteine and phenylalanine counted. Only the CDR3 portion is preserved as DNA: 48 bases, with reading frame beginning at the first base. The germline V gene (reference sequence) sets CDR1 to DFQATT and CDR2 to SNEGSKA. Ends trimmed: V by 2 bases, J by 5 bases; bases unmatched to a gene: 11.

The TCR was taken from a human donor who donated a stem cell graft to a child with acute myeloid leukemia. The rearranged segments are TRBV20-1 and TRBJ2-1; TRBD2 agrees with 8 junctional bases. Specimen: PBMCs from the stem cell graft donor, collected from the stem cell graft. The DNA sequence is TGCAGTGCTAGAACCCCCGGGACTAGAGCGGACAATGAGCAGTTCTTC. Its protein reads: CSARTPGTRADNEQFF.